The next 8 T cell receptor beta chains were all read from a single sample in a study of blood T cell repertoires in COVID-19 (dated by TCRdb to 2020 to 2022). Library method: the immunoSEQ multiplex PCR assay. TCRdb limited this immuneACCESS table to in-frame rearrangements with V and J called. A share of clones is missing; checked studies link under half to unresolved V genes, and the rest is unexplained. In this sample the table shows 200,000 to 300,000 clones, roughly 77% of which occur a single time. Jointly, the top ten make up around 3.2% of the sample. Sequencing was performed on peripheral blood. Every receptor here comes from an elderly woman with acute or convalescent COVID-19.

This chain joins TRBV2 and TRBJ1-2, with D perhaps matching TRBD1 (6 bases). The germline V gene encodes CDR1 SNHLY and CDR2 FYNNEI. The V end was cut by 7 bases, the J end by 4 bases, with 16 bases between. This CDR3 contains 14 residues. CDR3 loop: CASTPHGQSYGYTF. The CDR3 DNA sequence: TGTGCCAGCACCCCCCACGGACAGAGCTATGGCTACACCTTC.

The V call is TRBV3-1 (or the pseudogene TRBV3-2), the J call TRBJ2-7, with D perhaps TRBD1 (5 bases). With 3 bases removed from V and 5 bases from J, the gap between germline ends came to 11 bases. The V gene's germline CDR1 is LGHDT and CDR2 YNNKEL (reference sequence). The CDR3 contains 13 residues. Written as DNA, the CDR3 is TGTGCCAGCAGCCACGCACCAGGGAACGAGCAGTACTTC. Its protein product is CASSHAPGNEQYF.

The V gene is TRBV5-1, the J gene TRBJ1-6; TRBD1 matches 8 bases. Germline CDR1 SGHRS, CDR2 YFSETQ. CDR3 size: 18 residues. The V and J ends lost 4 bases and 5 bases, in that order; junction bases with no gene match: 14. In DNA form, the CDR3 reads TGCGCCAGCAGCCCGGACAGGGCAGCGTACGAGGATAATTCACCCCTCCACTTT. Protein product: CASSPDRAAYEDNSPLHF. The variable domain in full, with the rest retrieved from reference TRBV5-1 and TRBJ1-6, is KAGVTQTPRYLIKTRGQQVTLSCSPISGHRSVSWYQQTPGQGLQFLFEYFSETQRNKGNFPGRFSGRQFSNSRSEMNVSTLELGDSALYLCASSPDRAAYEDNSPLHFGNGTRLTVT.

In regard to this clone: This may stem from a read error, because a much larger clone lies one nucleotide away. The chain combines TRBV2 with TRBJ1-5; no definite D call. Germline loops: CDR1 SNHLY, CDR2 FYNNEI. The V end was cut by 6 bases, the J end by 0 bases, with 6 bases between. The CDR3 length is 13 residues. In nucleotides, the CDR3 is TGTGCCAGCAGGACAATTAGCAATCAGCCCCAGCATTTT. Translation gives CASRTISNQPQHF.

The chain's CDR3 is CASSPSGGAIGNTIYF. The CDR3, as DNA: TGTGCCAGCAGTCCCTCGGGCGGGGCTATAGGAAACACCATATATTTT. This sequence joins TRBV2 and TRBJ1-3; tentatively, D is TRBD1 (5 bases). V was pared by 5 bases and J by 4 bases, with 18 bases between. The length of the CDR3 is 16 residues. The germline CDR1 and CDR2 sequences are SNHLY and FYNNEI.

The chain links TRBV5-1 to TRBJ2-7, with 12 bases fitting TRBD1. This CDR3 is built from 17 residues. Germline values: CDR1 SGHRS, CDR2 YFSETQ. The trim removed 4 bases at V and 7 bases at J, leaving 15 bases unmatched. Here the CDR3 reads CASSPGPRGQGAREQYF. CDR3 coding DNA: TGCGCCAGCAGCCCTGGACCTAGGGGACAGGGGGCTCGGGAGCAGTACTTC. Using reference TRBV5-1 and TRBJ2-7 for the parts outside the CDR3, the full variable domain is KAGVTQTPRYLIKTRGQQVTLSCSPISGHRSVSWYQQTPGQGLQFLFEYFSETQRNKGNFPGRFSGRQFSNSRSEMNVSTLELGDSALYLCASSPGPRGQGAREQYFGPGTRLTVT.

V and J are TRBV12-3 or TRBV12-4 and TRBJ1-4, with D perhaps matching TRBD1 (6 bases). The CDR3 loop spans 13 amino acids. Trimming stripped 6 bases from V and 8 bases from J, with 13 bases between. CDR3 DNA: TGTGCCAGCAGCCGACAGGACGGCGAAAAACTGTTTTTT. It specifies CASSRQDGEKLFF.

The chain carries TRBV21-1 and TRBJ2-3; no DNA check was done on the table's D call, TRBD2. TRBV21-1 is a pseudogene. The length of the CDR3 is 19 residues. CDR3 DNA: TGTGCCAGCAGCAAAGCGGTGTCTAGCGGGAGGCGTGATCTAGATACGCAGTATTTT. It specifies CASSKAVSSGRRDLDTQYF.